This TCR beta chain was obtained from a study of Tregs in tolerant kidney transplant recipients. General study points: For some patients, primers changed over time, blocking nucleotide-level comparison. The most relevant donor-specific Treg TCRbeta repertoire apparently came from expansion with activated donor B cells. Findings come from small patient numbers and require larger validation.

This clone was detected a few times. No antigen is known for it. This CDR3 spans 11 amino acids. Recipients received nonmyeloablative bone marrow transplants from related graft donors, with transient mixed chimerism. Assay used: immunoSEQ multiplex PCR; TCRdb lists only in-frame clones, some missing. The profile shows tens of thousands of clones, approximately 90% of them singletons. The V gene is TRBV5-2, the J gene TRBJ1-1. TRBV5-2 is a listed pseudogene. This TCR was recovered from a human patient who received a combined kidney and bone marrow transplant. The graft donor may have given rise to some T cells. Sequenced material: CD8+ T cells from blood (PBMCs), taken 24 months after the transplant. The CDR3 DNA reads as TGTGCCAGCAGTACCGGGACTGAAGCTTTCTTT. The encoded protein is CASSTGTEAFF.